This T cell receptor (beta chain) was identified during a study of metastatic and nonmetastatic thyroid tumors. In the authors' workflow: CDR3 differences across clinicopathological groups were used to build a distant-metastasis classifier for papillary thyroid cancer. TCRdb re-called the PCR reads with MiXCR. The V and J calls shown here were made by TCRdb, not taken from the authors' results. The repertoire holds tens of thousands of clones, with about 16% as singletons. The germline CDR1 and CDR2 sequences are SGHTA and FQGTGA. Trimming took 0 bases from V and 9 from J, leaving 14 bases between them. CDR3 size: 14 residues. All patients were untreated before thyroid surgery.

This clonotype was obtained from a female donor with papillary thyroid cancer or a benign thyroid nodule (not recorded which). Some clones in this sample may be carry-over from other donors' samples. The chain employs TRBV7-3 and TRBJ1-1; D is unresolved. Source material: blood. CDR3 sequence: CASSLTAGEPKAFF. The DNA for the CDR3 is TGTGCCAGCAGCTTAACAGCCGGGGAGCCTAAAGCTTTCTTT.